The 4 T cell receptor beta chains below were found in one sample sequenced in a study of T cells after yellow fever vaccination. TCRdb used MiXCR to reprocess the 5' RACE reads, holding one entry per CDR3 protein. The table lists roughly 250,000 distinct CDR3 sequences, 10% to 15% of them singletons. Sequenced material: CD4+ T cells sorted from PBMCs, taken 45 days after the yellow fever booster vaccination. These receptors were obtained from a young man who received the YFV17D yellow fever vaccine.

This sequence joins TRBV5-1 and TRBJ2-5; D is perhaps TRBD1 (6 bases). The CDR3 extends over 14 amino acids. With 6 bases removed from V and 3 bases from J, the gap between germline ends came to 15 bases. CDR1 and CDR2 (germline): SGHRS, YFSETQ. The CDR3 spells CASNEIQGKETQYF. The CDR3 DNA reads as TGCGCCAGCAATGAGATACAGGGTAAAGAGACCCAGTACTTC.

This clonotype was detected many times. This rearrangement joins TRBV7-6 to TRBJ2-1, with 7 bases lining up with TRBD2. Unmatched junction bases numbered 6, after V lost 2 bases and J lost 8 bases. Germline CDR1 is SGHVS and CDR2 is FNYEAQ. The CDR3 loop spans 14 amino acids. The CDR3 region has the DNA TGTGCCAGCAGCTTACCGGGAGGAAAACATGAGCAGTTCTTC. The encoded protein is CASSLPGGKHEQFF.

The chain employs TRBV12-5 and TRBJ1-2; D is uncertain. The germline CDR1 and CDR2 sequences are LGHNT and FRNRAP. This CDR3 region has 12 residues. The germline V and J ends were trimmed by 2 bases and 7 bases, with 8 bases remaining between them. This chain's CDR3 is CASGLLNRGYTF. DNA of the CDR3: TGTGCTAGTGGTTTGCTAAATCGTGGCTACACCTTC.

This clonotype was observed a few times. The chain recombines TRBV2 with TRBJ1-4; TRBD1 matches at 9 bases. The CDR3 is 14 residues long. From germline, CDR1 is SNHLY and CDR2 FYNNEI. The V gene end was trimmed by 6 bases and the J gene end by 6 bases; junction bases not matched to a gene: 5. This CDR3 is CASRDRTGDEKLFF. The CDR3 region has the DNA TGTGCCAGCAGAGATAGGACAGGGGATGAAAAACTGTTTTTT. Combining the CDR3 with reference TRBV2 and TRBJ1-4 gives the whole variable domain EPEVTQTPSHQVTQMGQEVILRCVPISNHLYFYWYRQILGQKVEFLVSFYNNEISEKSEIFDDQFSVERPDGSNFTLKIRSTKLEDSAMYFCASRDRTGDEKLFFGSGTQLSVL.